Listed below are T cell receptor beta chains from one sample, sequenced in a study of regulatory T cells in long-lasting Graves disease. TCRdb called the multiplex PCR reads again in MiXCR, with one record for every CDR3 protein. Of more than 450,000 distinct CDR3 sequences listed, about a sixth were seen once; the top ten hold 10% to 15%. This sample was also put to use in a study of T cells in Graves' hyperthyroidism and ophthalmopathy.

The sample consisted of peripheral blood mononuclear cells (PBMCs), taken at new diagnosis, from a patient treated with antithyroid drugs. These receptors came from a man aged 35 to 55 with Graves disease. Each CDR3 is given with its conserved first and last residue. Each record gives: V gene, J gene, CDR3 protein.

v_gene: TRBV12-3/TRBV12-4
j_gene: TRBJ2-3
CDR3aa: CASSPGQGIGTQYF

v_gene: TRBV3-1
j_gene: TRBJ2-7
CDR3aa: CASSQDLGGRSEQYF

v_gene: TRBV2
j_gene: TRBJ1-4
CDR3aa: CASSQLTGGLEKLFF

v_gene: TRBV4-1
j_gene: TRBJ2-7
CDR3aa: CASSQDLGTGSYEQYF

v_gene: TRBV6-1
j_gene: TRBJ2-7
CDR3aa: CACLPGLAGGTYEQYF

v_gene: TRBV6-2/TRBV6-3
j_gene: TRBJ1-5
CDR3aa: CASSYSTGGNQPQHF

v_gene: TRBV6-5
j_gene: TRBJ2-2
CDR3aa: CASSYVASGTGELFF

v_gene: TRBV11-2
j_gene: TRBJ2-3
CDR3aa: CASSLEGTSGSRTDTQYF

v_gene: TRBV29-1
j_gene: TRBJ2-7
CDR3aa: CSVEKGAYEQYF

v_gene: TRBV7-9
j_gene: TRBJ2-7
CDR3aa: CASSRPGQGEDEQYF

v_gene: TRBV24-1
j_gene: TRBJ2-5
CDR3aa: CATSELRDQETQYF

v_gene: TRBV20-1
j_gene: TRBJ2-7
CDR3aa: CSAPDGPGEQYF

v_gene: TRBV5-1
j_gene: TRBJ2-3
CDR3aa: CASSLVGLAVTDTQYF

v_gene: TRBV11-2
j_gene: TRBJ1-1
CDR3aa: CASSFGVEAFF

v_gene: TRBV27
j_gene: TRBJ1-5
CDR3aa: CASSFLVGGGLYQPQHF

v_gene: TRBV28
j_gene: TRBJ1-2
CDR3aa: CASSFAGGGYTF

v_gene: TRBV19
j_gene: TRBJ2-3
CDR3aa: CASSTPGTVEYF

v_gene: TRBV29-1
j_gene: TRBJ2-7
CDR3aa: CSVEWLLRDRVYEQYF

v_gene: TRBV20-1
j_gene: TRBJ2-7
CDR3aa: CSATRGYEQYF

v_gene: TRBV20-1
j_gene: TRBJ2-1
CDR3aa: CSASPLAGVYNEQFF

v_gene: TRBV3-1
j_gene: TRBJ1-1
CDR3aa: CASRDSSMNTEAFF

v_gene: TRBV5-1
j_gene: TRBJ2-3
CDR3aa: CASSPHLGTDTQYF

v_gene: TRBV6-2/TRBV6-3
j_gene: TRBJ2-4
CDR3aa: CASSSEGRNIQYF

v_gene: TRBV30
j_gene: TRBJ1-3
CDR3aa: CAWRITGGGNTIYF

v_gene: TRBV2
j_gene: TRBJ2-1
CDR3aa: CASSEGLAGGPNEQFF

v_gene: TRBV29-1
j_gene: TRBJ2-3
CDR3aa: CSAKVGDTQYF

v_gene: TRBV6-1
j_gene: TRBJ2-1
CDR3aa: CASSDGLGSSYNEQFF

v_gene: TRBV29-1
j_gene: TRBJ2-7
CDR3aa: CSVTGTGGYEQYF

v_gene: TRBV5-1
j_gene: TRBJ2-3
CDR3aa: CASSSSGLGVTDTQYF

v_gene: TRBV12-3/TRBV12-4
j_gene: TRBJ1-1
CDR3aa: CASSWSPVEAFF

v_gene: TRBV10-3
j_gene: TRBJ2-7
CDR3aa: CAISVGGFRSYEQYF

v_gene: TRBV16
j_gene: TRBJ2-6
CDR3aa: CASSQSDESGASVLTF

v_gene: TRBV5-1
j_gene: TRBJ2-5
CDR3aa: CASSWGGPETQYF

v_gene: TRBV7-2
j_gene: TRBJ1-2
CDR3aa: CASSPSRAGIYGYTF

v_gene: TRBV28
j_gene: TRBJ1-2
CDR3aa: CASSSETGLTGYTF

v_gene: TRBV24-1
j_gene: TRBJ2-3
CDR3aa: CATSDLSGSHNTDTQYF

v_gene: TRBV6-9
j_gene: TRBJ2-7
CDR3aa: CASSYHRDTYEQYF

v_gene: TRBV7-9
j_gene: TRBJ1-2
CDR3aa: CASSSGGGANYGYTF

v_gene: TRBV29-1
j_gene: TRBJ2-1
CDR3aa: CSAGDFYNEQFF

v_gene: TRBV28
j_gene: TRBJ2-7
CDR3aa: CASSPPGTDSYEQYF

v_gene: TRBV12-3/TRBV12-4
j_gene: TRBJ1-1
CDR3aa: CASRRGQGQGAFF

v_gene: TRBV10-3
j_gene: TRBJ2-3
CDR3aa: CAIRTSGTDTQYF

v_gene: TRBV20-1
j_gene: TRBJ2-2
CDR3aa: CSASGPGTSNTGELFF

v_gene: TRBV11-2
j_gene: TRBJ2-7
CDR3aa: CASSPRWGYEQYF

v_gene: TRBV7-3
j_gene: TRBJ1-1
CDR3aa: CASSRESTGYPTEAFF

v_gene: TRBV29-1
j_gene: TRBJ2-5
CDR3aa: CSGRAAQETQYF

v_gene: TRBV20-1
j_gene: TRBJ2-3
CDR3aa: CSARHHSGSTDTQYF

v_gene: TRBV11-3
j_gene: TRBJ2-5
CDR3aa: CASSLIQGKETQYF

v_gene: TRBV27
j_gene: TRBJ2-5
CDR3aa: CASSLSWGFEETQYF

v_gene: TRBV19
j_gene: TRBJ1-1
CDR3aa: CASRPNRGSSGEAFF

v_gene: TRBV6-1
j_gene: TRBJ2-2
CDR3aa: CASTRLPGTGDTGELFF

v_gene: TRBV15
j_gene: TRBJ2-3
CDR3aa: CATSSGATSGSVGDTQYF

v_gene: TRBV29-1
j_gene: TRBJ2-3
CDR3aa: CSVEDMTTSGLAGGEADTQYF

v_gene: TRBV2
j_gene: TRBJ1-5
CDR3aa: CASSEALNWSPQHF

v_gene: TRBV24-1
j_gene: TRBJ2-7
CDR3aa: CATSDGTIREQYF

v_gene: TRBV7-2
j_gene: TRBJ2-2
CDR3aa: CASSLALASGELFF

v_gene: TRBV7-8
j_gene: TRBJ2-3
CDR3aa: CASSLIAGVRTDTQYF

v_gene: TRBV19
j_gene: TRBJ2-5
CDR3aa: CATMDSQETQYF

v_gene: TRBV28
j_gene: TRBJ2-4
CDR3aa: CASSFRGKNIQYF

v_gene: TRBV10-3
j_gene: TRBJ1-1
CDR3aa: CAISGGQGLNTEAFF